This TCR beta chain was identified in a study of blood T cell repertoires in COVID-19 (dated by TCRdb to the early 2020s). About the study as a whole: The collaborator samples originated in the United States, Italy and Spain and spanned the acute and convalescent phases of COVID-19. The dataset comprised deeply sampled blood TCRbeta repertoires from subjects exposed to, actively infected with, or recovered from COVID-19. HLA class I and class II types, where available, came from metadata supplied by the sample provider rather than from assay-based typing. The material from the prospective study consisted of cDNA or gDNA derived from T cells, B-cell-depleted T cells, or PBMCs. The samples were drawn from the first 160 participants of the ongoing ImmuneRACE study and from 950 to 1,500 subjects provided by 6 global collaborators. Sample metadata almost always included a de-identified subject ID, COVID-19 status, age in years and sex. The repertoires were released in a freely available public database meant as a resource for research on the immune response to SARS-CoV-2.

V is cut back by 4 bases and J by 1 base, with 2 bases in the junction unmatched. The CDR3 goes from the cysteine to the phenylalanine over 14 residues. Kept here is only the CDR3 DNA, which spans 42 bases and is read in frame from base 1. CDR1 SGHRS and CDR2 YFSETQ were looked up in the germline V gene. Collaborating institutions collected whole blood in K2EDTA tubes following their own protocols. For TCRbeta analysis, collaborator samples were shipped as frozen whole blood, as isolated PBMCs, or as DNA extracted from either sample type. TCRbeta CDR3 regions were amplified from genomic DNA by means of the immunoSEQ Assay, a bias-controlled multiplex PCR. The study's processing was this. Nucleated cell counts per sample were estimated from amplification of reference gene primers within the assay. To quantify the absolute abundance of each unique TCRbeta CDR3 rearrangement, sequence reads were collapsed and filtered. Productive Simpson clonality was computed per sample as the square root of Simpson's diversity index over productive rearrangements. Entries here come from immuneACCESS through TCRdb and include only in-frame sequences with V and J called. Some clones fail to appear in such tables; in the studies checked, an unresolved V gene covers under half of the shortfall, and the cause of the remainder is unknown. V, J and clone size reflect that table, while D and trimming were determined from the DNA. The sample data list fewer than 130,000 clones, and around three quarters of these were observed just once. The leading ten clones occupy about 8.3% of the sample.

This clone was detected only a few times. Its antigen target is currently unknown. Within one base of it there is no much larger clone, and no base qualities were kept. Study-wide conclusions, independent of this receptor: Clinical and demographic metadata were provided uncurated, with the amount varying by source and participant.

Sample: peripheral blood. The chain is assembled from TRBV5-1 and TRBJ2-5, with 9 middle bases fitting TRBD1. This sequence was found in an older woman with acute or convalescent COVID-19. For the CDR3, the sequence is CASSAGQGQETQYF. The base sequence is TGCGCCAGCAGCGCGGGACAGGGCCAAGAGACCCAGTACTTC.